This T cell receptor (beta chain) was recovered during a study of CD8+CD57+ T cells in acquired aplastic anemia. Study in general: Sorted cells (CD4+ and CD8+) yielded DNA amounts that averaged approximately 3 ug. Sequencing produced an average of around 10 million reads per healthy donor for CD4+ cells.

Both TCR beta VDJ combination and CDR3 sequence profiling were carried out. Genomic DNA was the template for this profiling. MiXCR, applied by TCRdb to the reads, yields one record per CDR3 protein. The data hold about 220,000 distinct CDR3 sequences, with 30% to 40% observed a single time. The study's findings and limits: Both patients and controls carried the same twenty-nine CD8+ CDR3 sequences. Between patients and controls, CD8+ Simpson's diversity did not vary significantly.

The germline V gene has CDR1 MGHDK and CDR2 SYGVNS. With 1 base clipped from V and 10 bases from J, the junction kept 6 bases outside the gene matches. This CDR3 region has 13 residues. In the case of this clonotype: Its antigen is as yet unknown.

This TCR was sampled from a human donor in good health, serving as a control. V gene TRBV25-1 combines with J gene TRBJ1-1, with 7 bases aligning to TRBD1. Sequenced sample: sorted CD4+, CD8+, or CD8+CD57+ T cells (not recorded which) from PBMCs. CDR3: CASSEWARGVAFF. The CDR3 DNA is TGTGCCAGCAGTGAATGGGCCAGGGGGGTAGCTTTCTTT.